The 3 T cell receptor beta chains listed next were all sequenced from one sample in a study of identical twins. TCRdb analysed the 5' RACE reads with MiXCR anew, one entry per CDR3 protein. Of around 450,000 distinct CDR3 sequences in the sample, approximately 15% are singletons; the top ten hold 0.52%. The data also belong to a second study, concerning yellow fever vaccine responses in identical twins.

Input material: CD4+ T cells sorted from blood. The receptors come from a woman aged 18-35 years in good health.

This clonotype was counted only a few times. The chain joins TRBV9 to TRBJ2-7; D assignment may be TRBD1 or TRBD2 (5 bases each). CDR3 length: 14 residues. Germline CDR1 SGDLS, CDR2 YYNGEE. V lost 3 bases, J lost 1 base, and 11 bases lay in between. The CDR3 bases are TGTGCCAGCAGCGCCGGGGCTTTTTCCTACGAGCAGTACTTC. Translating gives CASSAGAFSYEQYF.

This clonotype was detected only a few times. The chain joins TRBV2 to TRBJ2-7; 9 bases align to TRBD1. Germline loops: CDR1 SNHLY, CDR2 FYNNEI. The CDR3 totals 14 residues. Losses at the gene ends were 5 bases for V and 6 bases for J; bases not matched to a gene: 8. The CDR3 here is CASSTGTGRFEQYF. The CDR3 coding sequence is TGTGCCAGCAGTACCGGGACAGGGCGTTTCGAGCAGTACTTC.

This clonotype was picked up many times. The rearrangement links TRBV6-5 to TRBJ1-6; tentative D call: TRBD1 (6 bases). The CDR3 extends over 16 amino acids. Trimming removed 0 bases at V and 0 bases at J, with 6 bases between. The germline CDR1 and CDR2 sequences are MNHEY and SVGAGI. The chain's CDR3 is CASSYSTGSYNSPLHF. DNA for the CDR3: TGTGCCAGCAGTTACTCGACAGGCTCCTATAATTCACCCCTCCACTTT.